This T cell receptor beta chain appears in the sequencing data of a study of T-cell memory formation after mild COVID-19. Across the whole study: TCR clusters were mostly confined to one donor each. Study-level findings and limits: The appearance of some responding clones in pre-infection memory suggested that cross-reactive memory joined.

The V and J ends lost 8 bases and 4 bases, in that order; junction bases with no gene match: 11. This CDR3 region has 15 residues. Germline lookup yields CDR1 SGHVS and CDR2 FNYEAQ. This clonotype was seen a handful of times. Its cognate antigen is unknown. TCRdb used MiXCR to reprocess the 5' RACE reads, holding one entry per CDR3 protein. The sample holds 150,000 to 200,000 distinct CDR3 sequences; 20% to 25% are singletons and the top ten take 23%. The sequenced sample consisted of PBMCs or a T cell subset sorted from them (not recorded which). The chain uses TRBV7-6 and TRBJ2-1, with 7 nucleotides matching TRBD2. The source is an adult woman who had mild COVID-19 (a few samples of this study predate the infection). Cell type and time point are not known. The CDR3 DNA sequence: TGTGCCAGCGGCTGGGGAGGGCACCCTTACAATGAGCAGTTCTTC. Amino acids: CASGWGGHPYNEQFF.